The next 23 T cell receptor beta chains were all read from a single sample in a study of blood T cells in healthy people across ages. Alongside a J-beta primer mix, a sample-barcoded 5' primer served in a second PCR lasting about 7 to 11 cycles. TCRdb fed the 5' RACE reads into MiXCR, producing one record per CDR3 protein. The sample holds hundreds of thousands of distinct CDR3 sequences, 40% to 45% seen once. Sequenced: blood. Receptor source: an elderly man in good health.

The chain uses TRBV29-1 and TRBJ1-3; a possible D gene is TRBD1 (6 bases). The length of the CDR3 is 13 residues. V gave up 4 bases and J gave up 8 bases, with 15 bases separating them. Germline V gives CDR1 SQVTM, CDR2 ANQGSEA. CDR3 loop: CSVGVGADHTIYF. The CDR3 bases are TGCAGCGTTGGGGTGGGGGCGGACCACACCATATATTTT.

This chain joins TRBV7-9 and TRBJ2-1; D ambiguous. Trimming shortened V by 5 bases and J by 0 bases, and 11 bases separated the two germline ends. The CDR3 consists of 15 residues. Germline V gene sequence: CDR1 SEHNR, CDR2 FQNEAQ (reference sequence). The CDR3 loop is CASSLHTNSYNEQFF. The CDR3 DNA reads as TGTGCCAGCAGCCTACACACGAACTCCTACAATGAGCAGTTCTTC.

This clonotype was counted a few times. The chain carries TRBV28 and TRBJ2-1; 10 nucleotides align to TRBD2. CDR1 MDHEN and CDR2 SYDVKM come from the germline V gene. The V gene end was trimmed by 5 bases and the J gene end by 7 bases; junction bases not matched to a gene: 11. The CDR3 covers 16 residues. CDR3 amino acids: CASSPTLAGEGNEQFF. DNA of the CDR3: TGTGCCAGCAGTCCCACTCTAGCGGGAGAAGGTAATGAGCAGTTCTTC. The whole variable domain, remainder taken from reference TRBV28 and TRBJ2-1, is DVKVTQSSRYLVKRTGEKVFLECVQDMDHENMFWYRQDPGLGLRLIYFSYDVKMKEKGDIPEGYSVSREKKERFSLILESASTNQTSMYLCASSPTLAGEGNEQFFGPGTRLTVL.

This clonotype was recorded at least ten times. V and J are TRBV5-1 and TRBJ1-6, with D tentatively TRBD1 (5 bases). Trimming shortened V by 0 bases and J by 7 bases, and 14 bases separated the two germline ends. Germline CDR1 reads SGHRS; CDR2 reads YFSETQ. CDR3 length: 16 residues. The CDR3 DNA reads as TGCGCCAGCAGCTTGGAAGTAGGGACCTCGAATTCACCCCTCCACTTT. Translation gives CASSLEVGTSNSPLHF.

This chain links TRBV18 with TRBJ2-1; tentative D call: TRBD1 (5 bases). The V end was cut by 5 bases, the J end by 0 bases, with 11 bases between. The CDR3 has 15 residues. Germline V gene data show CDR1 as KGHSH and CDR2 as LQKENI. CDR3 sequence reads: CASSMTESSYNEQFF. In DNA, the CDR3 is TGTGCCAGCTCAATGACAGAGAGCTCCTACAATGAGCAGTTCTTC.

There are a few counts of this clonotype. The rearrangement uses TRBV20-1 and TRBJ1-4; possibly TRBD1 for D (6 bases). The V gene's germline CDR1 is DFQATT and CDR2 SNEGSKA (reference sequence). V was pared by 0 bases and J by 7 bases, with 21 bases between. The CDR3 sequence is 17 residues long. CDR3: CSAREYRVEWGSEKLFF. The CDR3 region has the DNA TGCAGTGCTAGAGAATACAGGGTGGAGTGGGGATCTGAAAAACTGTTTTTT.

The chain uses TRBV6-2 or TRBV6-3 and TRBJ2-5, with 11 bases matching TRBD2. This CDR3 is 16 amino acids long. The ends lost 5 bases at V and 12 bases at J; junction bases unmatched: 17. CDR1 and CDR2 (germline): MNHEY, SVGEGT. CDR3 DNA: TGTGCCAGCAGTCAACGTCCGGGACTAGCGGACGAGAGGGAGTACTTC. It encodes CASSQRPGLADEREYF.

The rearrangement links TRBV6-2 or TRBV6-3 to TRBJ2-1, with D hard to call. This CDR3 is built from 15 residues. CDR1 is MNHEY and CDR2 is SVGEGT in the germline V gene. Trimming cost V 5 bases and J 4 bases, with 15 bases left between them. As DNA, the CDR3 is TGTGCCAGCAGTCCCCTTAGGGTGGAATACAATGAGCAGTTCTTC. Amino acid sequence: CASSPLRVEYNEQFF.

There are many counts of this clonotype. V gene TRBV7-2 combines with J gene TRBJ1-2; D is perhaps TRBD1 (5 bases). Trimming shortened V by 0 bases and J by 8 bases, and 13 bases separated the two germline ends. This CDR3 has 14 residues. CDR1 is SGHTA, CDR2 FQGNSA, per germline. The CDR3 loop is CASSLARQGRGYTF. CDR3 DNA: TGTGCCAGCAGCTTAGCAAGGCAGGGCAGGGGCTACACCTTC.

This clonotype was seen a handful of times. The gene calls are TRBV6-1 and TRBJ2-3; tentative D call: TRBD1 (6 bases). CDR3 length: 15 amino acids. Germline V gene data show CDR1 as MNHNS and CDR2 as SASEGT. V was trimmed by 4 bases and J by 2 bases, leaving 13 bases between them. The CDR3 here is CASSARDRSTDTQYF. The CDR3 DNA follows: TGTGCCAGCAGTGCGCGAGACAGGTCCACAGATACGCAGTATTTT.

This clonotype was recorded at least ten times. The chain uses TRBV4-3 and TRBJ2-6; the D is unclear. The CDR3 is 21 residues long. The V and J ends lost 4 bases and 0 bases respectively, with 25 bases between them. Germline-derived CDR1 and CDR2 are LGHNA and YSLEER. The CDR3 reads CASSLRRADRRYASGANVLTF. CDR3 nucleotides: TGCGCCAGCAGCCTAAGAAGGGCGGACCGAAGATATGCCTCTGGGGCCAACGTCCTGACTTTC.

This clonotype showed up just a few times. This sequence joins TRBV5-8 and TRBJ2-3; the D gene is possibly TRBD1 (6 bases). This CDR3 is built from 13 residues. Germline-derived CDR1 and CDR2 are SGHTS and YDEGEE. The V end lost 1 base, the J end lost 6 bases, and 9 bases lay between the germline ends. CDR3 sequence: CASSLLGADTQYF. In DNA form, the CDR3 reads TGTGCCAGCAGCTTGTTGGGGGCTGATACGCAGTATTTT.

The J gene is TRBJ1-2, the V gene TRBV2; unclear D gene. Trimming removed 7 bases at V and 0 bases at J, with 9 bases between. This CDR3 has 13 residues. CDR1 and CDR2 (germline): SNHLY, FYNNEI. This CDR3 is CASIPPTNYGYTF. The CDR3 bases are TGTGCCAGCATCCCCCCAACTAACTATGGCTACACCTTC.

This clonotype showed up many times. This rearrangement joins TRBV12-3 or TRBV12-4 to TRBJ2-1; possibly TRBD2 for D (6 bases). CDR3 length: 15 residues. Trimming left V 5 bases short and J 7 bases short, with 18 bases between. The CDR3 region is CASSSFGGAGNEQFF. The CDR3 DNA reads TGTGCCAGCAGTAGTTTCGGGGGTGCTGGGAATGAGCAGTTCTTC.

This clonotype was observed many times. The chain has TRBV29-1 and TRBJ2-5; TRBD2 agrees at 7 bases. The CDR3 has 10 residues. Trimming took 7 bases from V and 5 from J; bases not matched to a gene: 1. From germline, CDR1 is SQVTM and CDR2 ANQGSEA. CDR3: CSGGGETQYF. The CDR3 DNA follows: TGCAGCGGGGGGGGGGAGACCCAGTACTTC. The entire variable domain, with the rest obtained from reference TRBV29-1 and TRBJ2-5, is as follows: SAVISQKPSRDICQRGTSLTIQCQVDSQVTMMFWYRQQPGQSLTLIATANQGSEATYESGFVIDKFPISRPNLTFSTLTVSNMSPEDSSIYLCSGGGETQYFGPGTRLLVL.

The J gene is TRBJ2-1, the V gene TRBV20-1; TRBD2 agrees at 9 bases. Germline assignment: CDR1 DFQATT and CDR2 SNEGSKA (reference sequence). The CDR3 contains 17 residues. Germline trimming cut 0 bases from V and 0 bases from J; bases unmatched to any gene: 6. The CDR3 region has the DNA TGCAGTGCTAGAGATCCACTGACTAGCGGCTCCTACAATGAGCAGTTCTTC. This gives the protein CSARDPLTSGSYNEQFF.

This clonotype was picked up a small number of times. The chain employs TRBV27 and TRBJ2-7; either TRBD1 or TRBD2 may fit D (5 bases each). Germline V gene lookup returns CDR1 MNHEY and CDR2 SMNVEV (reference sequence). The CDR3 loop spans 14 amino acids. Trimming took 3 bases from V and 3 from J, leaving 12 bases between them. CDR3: CASSLAGRYYEQYF. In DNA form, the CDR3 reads TGTGCCAGCAGTTTGGCAGGGAGATACTACGAGCAGTACTTC.

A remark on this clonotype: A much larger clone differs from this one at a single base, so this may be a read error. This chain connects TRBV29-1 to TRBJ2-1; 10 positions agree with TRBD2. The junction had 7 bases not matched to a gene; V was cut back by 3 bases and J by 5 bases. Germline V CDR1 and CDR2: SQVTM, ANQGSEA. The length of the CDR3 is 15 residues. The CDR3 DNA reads TGCAGCGTTGATAAGTCTAGCGGGAGACACAATGAGCAGTTCTTC. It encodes CSVDKSSGRHNEQFF.

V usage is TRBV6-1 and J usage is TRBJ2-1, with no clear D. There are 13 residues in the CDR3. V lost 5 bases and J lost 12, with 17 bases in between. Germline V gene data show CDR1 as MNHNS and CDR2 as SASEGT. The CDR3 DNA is TGTGCCAGCAGTCTAAATATTGGGGTTTCGCAGTTCTTC. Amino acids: CASSLNIGVSQFF.

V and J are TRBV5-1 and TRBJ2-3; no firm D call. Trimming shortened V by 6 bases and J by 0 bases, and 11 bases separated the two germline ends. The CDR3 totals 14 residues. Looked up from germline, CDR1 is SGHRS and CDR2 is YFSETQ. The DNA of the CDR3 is TGCGCCAGCACCGCAGTGGTTAGCACAGATACGCAGTATTTT. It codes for CASTAVVSTDTQYF. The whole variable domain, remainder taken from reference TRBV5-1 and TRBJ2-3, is KAGVTQTPRYLIKTRGQQVTLSCSPISGHRSVSWYQQTPGQGLQFLFEYFSETQRNKGNFPGRFSGRQFSNSRSEMNVSTLELGDSALYLCASTAVVSTDTQYFGPGTRLTVL.

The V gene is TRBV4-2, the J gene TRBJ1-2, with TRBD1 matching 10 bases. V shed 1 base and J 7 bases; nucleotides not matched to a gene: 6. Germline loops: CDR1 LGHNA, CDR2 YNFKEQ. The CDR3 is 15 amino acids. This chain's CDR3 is CASSQAGTGASGYTF. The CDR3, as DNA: TGTGCCAGCAGCCAAGCTGGGACAGGGGCTAGTGGCTACACCTTC.

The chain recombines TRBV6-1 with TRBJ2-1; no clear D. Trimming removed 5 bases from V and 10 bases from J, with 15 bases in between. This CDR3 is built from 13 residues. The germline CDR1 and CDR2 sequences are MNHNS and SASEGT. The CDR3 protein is CASSLAQFLEQFF. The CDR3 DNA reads TGTGCCAGCAGTTTAGCACAGTTTTTAGAGCAGTTCTTC.

This CDR3 reads CASSQQIDRACEQYF. For the CDR3, the DNA is TGCGCCAGCAGCCAGCAAATAGACAGGGCCTGCGAGCAGTACTTC. This chain links TRBV4-3 with TRBJ2-7, with 7 bases fitting TRBD1. CDR1 is LGHNA, CDR2 YSLEER, per germline. The junction had 11 bases not matched to a gene; V was cut back by 3 bases and J by 6 bases. CDR3 length: 15 amino acids.